The rows below give T cell receptor beta chains drawn from one sample of a study of T cell changes during pregnancy in multiple sclerosis. The method was immunoSEQ multiplex PCR; TCRdb's version includes in-frame clones alone and lacks a portion of them. The sample records tens of thousands of clones, 91% being singletons. Source: peripheral blood, taken after pregnancy. The receptors were sampled from a female donor in good health, enrolled as a control in a pregnancy study. Each CDR3 is given with its conserved first and last residue. D genes are given only for firm matches. Some rows mark clone size as missing; the rest say once, few, many or name a class of expanded clone.

d_call,j_call,clone_size,v_call,cdr3_aa,cdr3_nt
TRBD1,TRBJ2-1,-,TRBV5-4,CASSSGWTGKDEQFF,TGTGCCAGCAGTTCTGGGTGGACAGGGAAGGATGAGCAGTTCTTC
TRBD1,TRBJ2-5,once,TRBV18,CASSPGQANQETQYF,TGTGCCAGCTCACCAGGACAGGCCAACCAAGAGACCCAGTACTTC
TRBD1,TRBJ1-2,-,TRBV6-5,CASSPDREAGYTF,TGTGCCAGCAGCCCCGACAGGGAGGCTGGCTACACCTTC
TRBD1,TRBJ1-5,-,TRBV19,CASSPTGGDQPQHF,TGTGCCAGTAGTCCAACAGGGGGGGATCAGCCCCAGCATTTT
TRBD2,TRBJ2-3,-,TRBV13,CASSIRTSVSTDTQYF,TGTGCCAGCAGCATCCGGACTAGCGTCAGCACAGATACGCAGTATTTT
-,TRBJ1-1,-,TRBV5-4,CASSTVARAEAFF,TGTGCCAGCAGCACGGTCGCCCGGGCTGAAGCTTTCTTT
TRBD1,TRBJ2-5,-,TRBV5-4,CASSAHQGDQETQYF,TGTGCCAGCAGCGCCCATCAGGGGGATCAAGAGACCCAGTACTTC
TRBD1,TRBJ1-2,-,TRBV6-6,CASSRRGQGYPYGYTF,TGTGCCAGCAGTCGCCGGGGACAGGGTTACCCATATGGCTACACCTTC
-,TRBJ1-4,-,TRBV18,CASSPPGTTNEKLFF,TGTGCCAGCTCACCTCCCGGGACAACTAATGAAAAACTGTTTTTT
TRBD1,TRBJ1-1,-,TRBV19,CASSQTGQGASEAFF,TGTGCCAGTAGCCAAACCGGACAGGGGGCTTCTGAAGCTTTCTTT
-,TRBJ2-6,-,TRBV27,CASSLDRDFSGANVLTF,TGTGCCAGCAGTTTAGACAGGGACTTCTCTGGGGCCAACGTCCTGACTTTC
-,TRBJ2-2,-,TRBV4-3,CASSQDSGGRELFF,TGCGCCAGCAGCCAAGATAGCGGAGGCCGGGAGCTGTTTTTT
-,TRBJ1-1,-,TRBV4-1,CASSRGAGAGKTEAFF,TGCGCCAGCAGCCGCGGGGCGGGGGCCGGTAAGACTGAAGCTTTCTTT
-,TRBJ1-3,-,TRBV19,CASRSAGNTIYF,TGTGCCTCTAGGAGTGCTGGAAACACCATATATTTT
-,TRBJ1-2,once,TRBV30,CAWSRGANYGYTF,TGTGCCTGGAGCCGCGGAGCTAACTATGGCTACACCTTC
-,TRBJ2-7,-,TRBV2,CASSEGSYGYEQYF,TGTGCCAGCTCCGAGGGCAGTTACGGCTACGAGCAGTACTTC
-,TRBJ2-7,few,TRBV7-2,CASSLGAGSYEQYF,TGTGCCAGCAGCTTAGGAGCAGGGTCCTACGAGCAGTACTTC
TRBD1,TRBJ1-2,-,TRBV18,CASSPASTGTGATHGYTF,TGTGCCAGCTCCCCTGCTTCGACCGGGACAGGGGCCACCCATGGCTACACCTTC
-,TRBJ1-6,-,TRBV19,CASSIEWRAYNSPLHF,TGTGCCAGTAGTATAGAGTGGAGAGCCTATAATTCACCCCTCCACTTT
TRBD1,TRBJ2-7,-,TRBV6-5,CASSPYRGLSYEQYF,TGTGCCAGCAGTCCGTACAGGGGGTTGTCCTACGAGCAGTACTTC
TRBD1,TRBJ1-2,-,TRBV9,CASSVATGDYGYTF,TGTGCCAGCAGCGTAGCTACAGGGGACTATGGCTACACCTTC
TRBD1,TRBJ1-3,-,TRBV5-8,CASRLTGASGNTIYF,TGTGCCAGCAGACTTACAGGGGCCAGTGGAAACACCATATATTTT
TRBD1,TRBJ1-2,-,TRBV27,CASSYRGFYGYTF,TGTGCCAGCAGTTACAGGGGCTTCTATGGCTACACCTTC
-,TRBJ2-2,-,TRBV7-6,CASSLVLTLTGELFF,TGTGCCAGCAGCTTAGTTTTGACTCTAACCGGGGAGCTGTTTTTT
-,TRBJ2-5,-,TRBV6-1,CAQKGGRGWETQYF,TGTGCCCAAAAGGGGGGGCGAGGGTGGGAGACCCAGTACTTC
TRBD1,TRBJ1-2,-,TRBV5-4,CASSLVKGANYGYTF,TGTGCCAGCAGCTTGGTAAAGGGGGCGAACTATGGCTACACCTTC
TRBD1,TRBJ1-1,-,TRBV4-2,CASSQGSRQGLITEAFF,TGTGCCAGCAGCCAAGGTTCTAGACAGGGGTTAATCACTGAAGCTTTCTTT
-,TRBJ2-7,-,TRBV10-3,CAISEGAYEQYF,TGTGCCATCAGTGAAGGGGCCTACGAGCAGTACTTC
-,TRBJ1-5,-,TRBV15,CATSREGGVSNQPQHF,TGTGCCACCAGCAGAGAGGGCGGGGTGAGCAATCAGCCCCAGCATTTT
TRBD2,TRBJ2-1,-,TRBV5-1,CASSLGGGVYNEQFF,TGCGCCAGCAGCTTGGGCGGGGGGGTTTACAATGAGCAGTTCTTC
-,TRBJ1-1,-,TRBV27,CASRKDLANTEAFF,TGTGCCAGCAGAAAGGATCTAGCGAACACTGAAGCTTTCTTT
TRBD2,TRBJ2-7,-,TRBV4-3,CASSQEMGSGGYEQYF,TGCGCCAGCAGCCAAGAAATGGGTAGCGGGGGCTACGAGCAGTACTTC
-,TRBJ1-1,few,TRBV14,CASSQDYGRGRAFF,TGTGCCAGCAGCCAAGATTATGGCAGGGGTCGAGCTTTCTTT
TRBD1,TRBJ2-7,-,TRBV9,CASSQGPSGTDSEQYF,TGTGCCAGCAGCCAAGGCCCCTCCGGGACAGACTCCGAGCAGTACTTC
TRBD1,TRBJ1-2,-,TRBV18,CASSPRDRGSNYGYTF,TGTGCCAGCTCACCCCGGGACAGGGGGTCTAACTATGGCTACACCTTC
TRBD1,TRBJ1-5,-,TRBV29-1,CSVQAGTGGGQPQHF,TGCAGCGTACAAGCCGGGACAGGGGGCGGTCAGCCCCAGCATTTT
TRBD2,TRBJ2-2,-,TRBV7-9,CASRGTTQGTGELFF,TGTGCCAGCAGAGGGACTACTCAGGGTACCGGGGAGCTGTTTTTT
-,TRBJ1-2,-,TRBV18,CASSPPLSSGYTF,TGTGCCAGCTCACCACCCCTATCCTCCGGCTACACCTTC